This T cell receptor (beta chain) was sequenced during a study of cytomegalovirus exposure and HLA in healthy donors. The CDR3 runs 15 residues. The germline V gene has CDR1 SGHAT and CDR2 FQNNGV. V lost 3 bases, J lost 1 base, and 9 bases lay in between. 13 Jbeta primers and 60 Vbeta primers were used for the PCR. Profiled with immunoSEQ multiplex PCR; TCRdb holds only in-frame clones, not every one. The sample carries 100,000 to 150,000 clones, around 81% recorded once. The sample taken for sequencing was PBMCs. The TCR comes from a man aged 18 to 35 in good health and CMV-seronegative. This chain links TRBV11-2 with TRBJ2-2, with D possibly matching TRBD1 (5 bases). The CDR3 coding sequence is TGTGCCAGCAGCTTTTTTCAGGGGAACACCGGGGAGCTGTTTTTT. Its translation: CASSFFQGNTGELFF.